What follows describes a single T cell receptor (beta chain). Its target is not known. Per the germline V gene, CDR1 is LGHNA and CDR2 is YSLEER. The CDR3 is 15 residues long. Trimming at V came to 4 bases and at J to 5 bases, leaving 8 bases not matched to a gene. The sample is drawn from a study of graft-versus-host responses after intestinal transplantation. About the research overall: Transplants were multivisceral, liver-intestinal, or isolated intestinal. Tacrolimus and steroids were given for about three years to all recipients after anti-thymocyte globulin induction.

Overall study results and limits: GvH clone levels peaked in circulation, and this peak was associated with early post-transplant HvG declines. Present in recipient marrow, GvH clones included some that appeared first in ileum or blood.

This table comes from immunoSEQ multiplex PCR, and its TCRdb copy is limited to in-frame clones, with some not included. The table includes tens of thousands of clones, roughly 90% detected once. Sample: unstimulated CD8+ T cells sorted from spleen or lymph node cells, taken before transplant. This sequence originates from a human donor who was the organ donor for an intestinal transplant. This rearrangement joins TRBV4-3 to TRBJ1-5; 7 bases agree with TRBD1. This chain's CDR3 is CASSRITGADQPQHF. For the CDR3, the DNA is TGCGCCAGCAGCCGAATAACAGGGGCTGATCAGCCCCAGCATTTT.